The present entry profiles one T cell receptor beta chain with its context. Losses at the gene ends were 3 bases for V and 5 bases for J; bases not matched to a gene: 2. Germline CDR1 MDHEN, CDR2 SYDVKM. The CDR3 has 15 residues. These data are taken from a study of blood T cell repertoires in COVID-19. Study as a whole: Some COVID-19 samples were acute and others convalescent; all came from the United States, Italy and Spain. T cells, B-cell-depleted T cells, or PBMCs supplied cDNA or gDNA.

The Seattle site enrolled patients during active infection and followed them longitudinally. In the original processing: Estimates of nucleated cell counts were drawn from the amplification of reference gene primers. The method was immunoSEQ multiplex PCR; TCRdb's version includes in-frame clones alone and lacks a portion of them. That table supplies the V and J calls and clone size; D and trimming were determined from the DNA. The table shows 52,000 or so clones, with about nine tenths occurring only once. The chain uses TRBV28 and TRBJ1-6, with 9 positions matching TRBD1. The sample consisted of peripheral blood. The source of this sequence is a man aged 35-49 years with COVID-19, enrolled during active disease. The CDR3, as DNA: TGTGCCAGCAGTTTGGGGACAGGGAATAATTCACCCCTCCACTTT. It is translated as CASSLGTGNNSPLHF.